Below, 26 T cell receptor beta chains from the same sample are listed, as sequenced in a study of PD-1 blockade in mismatch repair-deficient tumors. Repertoires were generated with immunoSEQ multiplex PCR, while TCRdb's copy carries only in-frame clones and drops some. The sample lists some 84,000 clones, 81% seen once, with 2.5% to 3% in the top ten. The sequencing used peripheral blood, collected 12 weeks after starting pembrolizumab. Source of these receptors: an adult with mismatch repair-deficient cancer.

The rearrangement joins TRBV6-6 to TRBJ1-1, with 9 bases identical to TRBD1. Germline CDR1 MNHNY, CDR2 SVGAGI (reference sequence). The length of the CDR3 is 15 residues. V dropped 0 bases and J dropped 5; count of bases not matched to a gene: 4. CDR3 in DNA: TGTGCCAGCAGTTACTCACCGGGACAGGGTACTGAAGCTTTCTTT. The encoded protein is CASSYSPGQGTEAFF.

The V call is TRBV6-1, the J call TRBJ2-5; no clear D gene. The germline V and J ends were trimmed by 1 base and 9 bases, with 18 bases remaining between them. The CDR3 sequence is 15 residues long. Germline CDR1 is MNHNS and CDR2 is SASEGT. The CDR3 here is CASSEDQSRATAQYF. Written as DNA, the CDR3 is TGTGCCAGCAGTGAAGACCAAAGCCGGGCGACGGCCCAGTACTTC.

The rearrangement links TRBV6-5 to TRBJ2-2, with D perhaps assigned TRBD1 or TRBD2 (5 bases each). The CDR3 is 16 residues long. Germline V CDR1 and CDR2: MNHEY, SVGAGI. Trimming stripped 4 bases from V and 4 bases from J, with 16 bases between. The DNA of the CDR3 is TGTGCCAGCAGTTCTAACTTCCGTGGGGGCACCGGGGAGCTGTTTTTT. Translated, it gives CASSSNFRGGTGELFF.

This chain connects TRBV15 to TRBJ2-7; TRBD2 might be the D (6 bases). CDR3 length: 17 residues. The germline V and J ends were trimmed by 0 bases and 0 bases, with 15 bases remaining between them. The germline V gene encodes CDR1 LNHNV and CDR2 YYDKDF (reference sequence). This CDR3 reads CATSREDTGAPSYEQYF. The CDR3 DNA is TGTGCCACCAGCAGAGAAGATACGGGAGCCCCCTCCTACGAGCAGTACTTC.

Comments on this clone: This CDR3 is also generated by other DNA sequences in the sample. DNA of the CDR3: TGCGCCAGCAGTGACGGAGGCAATCAGCCCCAGCATTTT. Its translation: CASSDGGNQPQHF. The gene calls are TRBV10-2 and TRBJ1-5, with D uncertain. This CDR3 has 13 amino acids. The germline gives CDR1 WSHSY, CDR2 SAAADI. Deletions cut 3 bases from V and 2 bases from J, with 5 bases between.

This sequence joins TRBV5-6 and TRBJ1-1; 7 positions match TRBD1. The CDR3 contains 14 residues. V shed 4 bases, J shed 8 bases, and the junction held 11 bases outside the gene matches. CDR1 and CDR2 (germline): SGHDT, YYEEEE. Written as DNA, the CDR3 is TGTGCCAGCAGCCAACTGACAGGGAACCGCGAAGCTTTCTTT. The encoded protein is CASSQLTGNREAFF.

As regards this clone: At one end, the junction sequence differs from germline, possibly due to a read error. The genes are TRBV6-7 and TRBJ2-5, with D unclear. TRBV6-7 is identified as an open reading frame with a role that is uncertain. The CDR3 has 15 amino acids. The DNA of the CDR3 is TGTGCCAGCAGACGTATTCGTCTAACGCAAGATACCCAGTACTTC. This sequence encodes CASRRIRLTQDTQYF.

The chain combines TRBV27 with TRBJ2-1; 10 bases match TRBD2. The germline CDR1 and CDR2 sequences are MNHEY and SMNVEV (reference sequence). The CDR3 loop spans 15 amino acids. V trimming: 5 bases; J trimming: 6 bases; junction bases outside the gene matches: 7. The CDR3 is CASSRAGGYGNEQFF. The CDR3 DNA is TGTGCCAGCAGTCGAGCGGGAGGGTACGGCAATGAGCAGTTCTTC.

The chain links TRBV7-9 to TRBJ2-5; D gene uncertain. V lost 1 base to trimming and J lost 13 bases, with 13 bases between them. The CDR3 spans 12 residues. Per germline, CDR1 SEHNR and CDR2 FQNEAQ (reference sequence). The CDR3 DNA sequence: TGTGCCAGCAGCTTAGACGTGGCCTCCCCGTACTTC. Translated, it gives CASSLDVASPYF.

The chain has TRBV9 and TRBJ2-5; D gene unclear. The V end lost 0 bases, the J end lost 1 base, and 7 bases lay between the germline ends. This CDR3 spans 14 amino acids. Germline-derived CDR1 and CDR2 are SGDLS and YYNGEE. The CDR3 bases are TGTGCCAGCAGCGTAGCCGCCGGCCAAGAGACCCAGTACTTC. It yields the protein CASSVAAGQETQYF.

The V gene is TRBV19, the J gene TRBJ2-3, with 10 bases that match TRBD2. V shed 4 bases and J 3 bases; nucleotides not matched to a gene: 4. The length of the CDR3 is 15 residues. The germline V gene has CDR1 LNHDA and CDR2 SQIVND (reference sequence). This CDR3 reads CASSTTSGETDTQYF. The CDR3 region has the DNA TGTGCCAGTAGTACCACTAGCGGGGAAACAGATACGCAGTATTTT.

The genes are TRBV5-5 and TRBJ2-3, with D unclear. Germline V gives CDR1 SGHKS, CDR2 YYEKEE (reference sequence). V shed 2 bases and J shed 2 bases, with 15 bases lying between them. The CDR3 runs 16 residues. The CDR3 DNA reads TGTGCCAGCAGCTTAAGTTTGGCTACCGTCACAGATACGCAGTATTTT. This translates into CASSLSLATVTDTQYF.

This clone was found once. V is TRBV18 and J is TRBJ1-1, with D perhaps matching TRBD1 (6 bases). CDR3 length equals 13 residues. The V gene lost 6 bases and the J gene lost 6 bases, with 14 bases spanning the gap. Looked up from germline, CDR1 is KGHSH and CDR2 is LQKENI. The CDR3 sequence is CASSGTSDAEAFF. CDR3 in DNA: TGTGCCAGCTCCGGGACATCTGACGCTGAAGCTTTCTTT.

The CDR3 DNA sequence: TGTGCCAGCAGTTTATCTCCGGGGCAGCCCCAGCATTTT. Translated, it gives CASSLSPGQPQHF. This rearrangement joins TRBV27 to TRBJ1-5; no clear D. The CDR3 consists of 13 residues. CDR1 is MNHEY, CDR2 SMNVEV, per germline (reference sequence). V shed 0 bases and J shed 7 bases, with 7 bases lying between them.

This clone showed up just a few times. This chain joins TRBV11-2 and TRBJ1-5; D is undetermined. This CDR3 comprises 14 residues. The germline V gene has CDR1 SGHAT and CDR2 FQNNGV. V lost 5 bases to trimming and J lost 5 bases, with 13 bases between them. The CDR3 sequence: CASSRRGRDQPQHF. CDR3 nucleotides: TGTGCCAGCAGCAGACGAGGACGGGATCAGCCCCAGCATTTT.

The rearrangement uses TRBV6-5 and TRBJ1-1, with unresolved D. The CDR3 extends over 12 amino acids. The germline CDR1 and CDR2 sequences are MNHEY and SVGAGI. V was clipped by 7 bases and J by 4 bases, with 10 bases between them. In nucleotides, the CDR3 is TGTGCCAGCATGTTTGAGGGCACTGAAGCTTTCTTT. It encodes CASMFEGTEAFF.

The rearrangement links TRBV27 to TRBJ2-1; TRBD1 might be the D (5 bases). Germline values: CDR1 MNHEY, CDR2 SMNVEV (reference sequence). The CDR3 covers 13 residues. V shed 6 bases and J shed 8 bases, with 14 bases lying between them. The CDR3 region is CASSPMWGDEQFF. The CDR3 DNA is TGTGCCAGCAGCCCGATGTGGGGCGATGAGCAGTTCTTC.

This chain uses TRBV27 with TRBJ2-5, with 9 nucleotides matching TRBD1. CDR1 and CDR2 from the germline V gene are MNHEY and SMNVEV (reference sequence). The CDR3 sequence is 14 residues long. After removal of 3 bases from V and 2 bases from J, the junction contained 1 base not matched to a gene. CDR3 nucleotide sequence: TGTGCCAGCAGTTTTGGGACAGGGCAAGAGACCCAGTACTTC. Translated: CASSFGTGQETQYF.

The chain couples TRBV19 to TRBJ1-5; D is ambiguous. In germline, CDR1 is LNHDA, CDR2 SQIVND (reference sequence). This CDR3 has 13 residues. V was shortened by 4 bases and J by 0 bases, with 4 bases between the two germline ends. The CDR3 coding sequence is TGTGCCAGTAGTACGGCTAGCAATCAGCCCCAGCATTTT. Its translation: CASSTASNQPQHF.

The rearrangement links TRBV25-1 to TRBJ1-1; D remains ambiguous. The V and J ends lost 5 bases and 13 bases respectively, with 20 bases between them. Germline CDR1 MGHDK, CDR2 SYGVNS. The CDR3 is 13 amino acids. CDR3 DNA sequence: TGTGCCAGCAGTCCCTCGTCGGCGGATGAAATTTTCTTT. Amino acids: CASSPSSADEIFF.

The V and J genes are TRBV5-8 and TRBJ1-2, with 10 bases aligning to TRBD1. Germline V gene lookup returns CDR1 SGHTS and CDR2 YDEGEE. The CDR3 extends over 14 amino acids. V trimming: 5 bases; J trimming: 2 bases; junction bases outside the gene matches: 3. The CDR3 here is CASRMTGGNYGYTF. The DNA for the CDR3 is TGTGCCAGCAGGATGACAGGGGGCAACTATGGCTACACCTTC.

The chain has TRBV7-8 and TRBJ1-1; the match to TRBD1 covers 9 bases. The CDR3 consists of 15 residues. Germline V gives CDR1 SGHVS, CDR2 FQNEAQ. The junction had 10 bases not matched to a gene; V was cut back by 5 bases and J by 6 bases. This CDR3 reads CASSPEGRTGAEAFF. As DNA, the CDR3 is TGTGCCAGCAGCCCCGAAGGCCGGACAGGGGCTGAAGCTTTCTTT.

This clone is a singleton in its sample. The DNA for the CDR3 is TGTGCCAGCAGCGAGGGGACTAGCGTGAACTACGAGCAGTACTTC. This sequence encodes CASSEGTSVNYEQYF. The chain carries TRBV9 and TRBJ2-7, with 10 bases lining up with TRBD2. Germline assignment: CDR1 SGDLS and CDR2 YYNGEE. Unmatched junction bases numbered 6, after V lost 3 bases and J lost 3 bases. This CDR3 has 15 amino acids.

The chain combines TRBV11-2 with TRBJ2-7, with 7 nucleotides matching TRBD2. The CDR3 covers 15 residues. The germline gives CDR1 SGHAT, CDR2 FQNNGV. Trimming at V came to 5 bases and at J to 2 bases, leaving 9 bases not matched to a gene. CDR3 nucleotides: TGTGCCAGCAGCCAATTTGAGGGAGGGCCCTACGAGCAGTACTTC. It is translated as CASSQFEGGPYEQYF.

The V and J genes are TRBV6-4 and TRBJ2-7; 9 nucleotides agree with TRBD2. CDR1 and CDR2 from the germline V gene are MRHNA and SNTAGT. This CDR3 spans 16 amino acids. Unmatched junction bases numbered 11, after V lost 5 bases and J lost 3 bases. CDR3 DNA sequence: TGTGCCAGCAGTAAAATTCTAGCGGGGACATACTACGAGCAGTACTTC. This gives the protein CASSKILAGTYYEQYF.

This chain connects TRBV7-9 to TRBJ2-5, with D hard to call. The tail of the sequence fits TRBJ2-7 better, so the J call may be wrong. Germline CDR1 reads SEHNR; CDR2 reads FQNEAQ (reference sequence). The CDR3 runs 14 residues. The CDR3 coding sequence is TGTGCCAGCAGCCGCCCCGGCACGACCTACGAGCAGTACTTC. This gives the protein CASSRPGTTYEQYF.